This entry lists 10 T cell receptor beta chains sequenced from one sample in a study of cytomegalovirus exposure and HLA in healthy donors. PCR employed 60 Vbeta and 13 Jbeta primers. Produced via immunoSEQ multiplex PCR; TCRdb's table is partial and in-frame only. The sample has 60,000 to 70,000 clones, around three quarters seen once; the top ten hold more than 4%. The sequenced sample consisted of PBMCs. The source is a woman in her twenties or thirties in good health and CMV-seronegative.

This chain joins TRBV5-1 and TRBJ1-1; 7 nucleotides match TRBD1. The CDR3 totals 15 residues. Looked up from germline, CDR1 is SGHRS and CDR2 is YFSETQ. The trim removed 3 bases at V and 0 bases at J, leaving 5 bases unmatched. The CDR3 bases are TGCGCCAGCAGCTCTCAACAGGGGATGAACACTGAAGCTTTCTTT. The encoded protein is CASSSQQGMNTEAFF.

DNA for the CDR3: TGTGCCAGCAGCTTTGGCGGGACCTCCTACGAGCAGTACTTC. This sequence encodes CASSFGGTSYEQYF. The chain employs TRBV5-4 and TRBJ2-7, with a possible D match to TRBD2 (6 bases). The CDR3 is 14 amino acids. V shed 2 bases and J shed 0 bases, with 9 bases lying between them. CDR1 is SGHNT and CDR2 is YYREEE in the germline V gene (reference sequence). The full variable domain, its missing parts supplied by reference TRBV5-4 and TRBJ2-7, is ETGVTQSPTHLIKTRGQQVTLRCSSQSGHNTVSWYQQALGQGPQFIFQYYREEENGRGNFPPRFSGLQFPNYSSELNVNALELDDSALYLCASSFGGTSYEQYFGPGTRLTVT.

The genes are TRBV7-9 and TRBJ1-6, with D perhaps matching TRBD1 (5 bases). Germline V gene lookup returns CDR1 SEHNR and CDR2 FQNEAQ (reference sequence). Deletions cut 3 bases from V and 7 bases from J, with 16 bases between. The CDR3 has 16 amino acids. CDR3 loop: CASSFRGRGGNSPLHF. Here the CDR3 DNA reads TGTGCCAGCAGCTTTAGAGGAAGGGGAGGGAATTCACCCCTCCACTTT.

The chain combines TRBV7-9 with TRBJ1-5; 8 bases match TRBD1. The CDR3 extends over 15 amino acids. Germline-derived CDR1 and CDR2 are SEHNR and FQNEAQ (reference sequence). Trimming cost V 5 bases and J 7 bases; bases outside gene matches: 10. The CDR3 sequence is CASSLSETGAQPQHF. The CDR3 DNA reads TGTGCCAGCAGCCTTAGTGAGACAGGGGCACAGCCCCAGCATTTT.

This clone came up a few times. The rearrangement joins TRBV14 to TRBJ1-6, with 9 bases aligning to TRBD1. CDR1 and CDR2 from the germline V gene are SGHDN and FVKESK. The V and J ends lost 6 bases and 13 bases, in that order; junction bases with no gene match: 10. The CDR3 spans 14 residues. CDR3 in amino acids: CASSYDRGYRPLHF. As DNA, the CDR3 is TGTGCCAGCAGTTACGACAGGGGGTATAGGCCCCTCCACTTT.

This rearrangement joins TRBV6-4 to TRBJ1-5, with 8 nucleotides matching TRBD1. CDR1 is MRHNA, CDR2 SNTAGT, per germline. The length of the CDR3 is 15 residues. J gave up 4 bases and V 6 bases, and 8 bases lay outside the gene matches. The CDR3 bases are TGTGCCAGCAGCCCCGCAGGGGGCGTGAATCAGCCCCAGCATTTT. Encoded protein: CASSPAGGVNQPQHF.

The CDR3 here is CASSSGQFYEQYF. The CDR3 DNA reads as TGCGCCAGCAGCTCGGGACAGTTCTACGAGCAGTACTTC. The V call is TRBV5-1, the J call TRBJ2-7; 7 bases fit TRBD1. Germline CDR1 SGHRS, CDR2 YFSETQ. The CDR3 length is 13 residues. Trimming at V came to 3 bases and at J to 3 bases, leaving 3 bases not matched to a gene.

V gene TRBV4-3 combines with J gene TRBJ2-7, with TRBD2 as a possible D gene (6 bases). The V gene's germline CDR1 is LGHNA and CDR2 YSLEER. The CDR3 is made up of 13 amino acids. V gave up 4 bases and J gave up 7 bases, with 14 bases separating them. CDR3 region: CASSPGEAREQYF. The CDR3 DNA is TGCGCCAGCAGCCCTGGGGAGGCCCGGGAGCAGTACTTC.

V and J are TRBV20-1 and TRBJ2-1, with D tentatively TRBD2 (5 bases). V gave up 3 bases and J gave up 10 bases, with 10 bases separating them. The CDR3 loop spans 11 amino acids. Germline V gene lookup returns CDR1 DFQATT and CDR2 SNEGSKA (reference sequence). This CDR3 is CSARTGKEQFF. The CDR3 DNA is TGCAGTGCTAGGACCGGGAAAGAGCAGTTCTTC.

The chain has TRBV15 and TRBJ1-5; D is possibly TRBD1 (5 bases). The CDR3 sequence is 14 residues long. The ends were cut back, 5 bases at V and 6 bases at J, with 14 bases in the middle. The germline gives CDR1 LNHNV, CDR2 YYDKDF (reference sequence). The chain's CDR3 is CATSPGQGGQPQHF. The CDR3 DNA reads as TGTGCCACCAGCCCGGGGCAGGGAGGTCAGCCCCAGCATTTT.